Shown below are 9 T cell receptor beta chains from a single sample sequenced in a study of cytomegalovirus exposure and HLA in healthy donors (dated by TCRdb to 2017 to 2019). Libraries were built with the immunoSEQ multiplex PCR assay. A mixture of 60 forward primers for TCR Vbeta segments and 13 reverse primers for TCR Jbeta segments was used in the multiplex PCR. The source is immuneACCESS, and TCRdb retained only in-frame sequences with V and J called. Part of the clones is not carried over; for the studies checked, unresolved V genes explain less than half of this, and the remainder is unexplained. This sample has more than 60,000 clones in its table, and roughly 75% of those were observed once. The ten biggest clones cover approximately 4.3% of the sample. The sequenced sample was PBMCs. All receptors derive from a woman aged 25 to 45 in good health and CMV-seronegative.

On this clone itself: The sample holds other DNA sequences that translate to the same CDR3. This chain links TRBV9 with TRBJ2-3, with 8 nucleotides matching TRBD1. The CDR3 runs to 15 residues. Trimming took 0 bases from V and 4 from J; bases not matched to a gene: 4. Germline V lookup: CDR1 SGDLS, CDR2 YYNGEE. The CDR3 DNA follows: TGTGCCAGCAGCGTAGAAGGACAGGGAGCAGATACGCAGTATTTT. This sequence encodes CASSVEGQGADTQYF. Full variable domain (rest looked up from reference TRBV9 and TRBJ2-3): DSGVTQTPKHLITATGQRVTLRCSPRSGDLSVYWYQQSLDQGLQFLIQYYNGEERAKGNILERFSAQQFPDLHSELNLSSLELGDSALYFCASSVEGQGADTQYFGPGTRLTVL.

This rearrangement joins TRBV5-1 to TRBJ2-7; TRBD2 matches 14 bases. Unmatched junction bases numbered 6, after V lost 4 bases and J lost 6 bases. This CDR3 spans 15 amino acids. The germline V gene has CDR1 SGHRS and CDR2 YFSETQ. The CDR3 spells CASSPGTSGRAEQYF. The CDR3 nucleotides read TGCGCCAGCAGCCCCGGGACTAGCGGGAGAGCCGAGCAGTACTTC.

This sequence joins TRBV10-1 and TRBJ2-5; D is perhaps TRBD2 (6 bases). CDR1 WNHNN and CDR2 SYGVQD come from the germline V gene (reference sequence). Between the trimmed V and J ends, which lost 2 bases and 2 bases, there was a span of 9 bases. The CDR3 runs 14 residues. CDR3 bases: TGCGCCAGCAGTGAGCGCCGGGGGCAAGAGACCCAGTACTTC. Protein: CASSERRGQETQYF.

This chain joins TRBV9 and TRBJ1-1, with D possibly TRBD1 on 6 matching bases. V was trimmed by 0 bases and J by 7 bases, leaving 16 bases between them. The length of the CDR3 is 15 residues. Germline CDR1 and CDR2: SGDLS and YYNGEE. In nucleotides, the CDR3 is TGTGCCAGCAGCGTAGGAGCGGGGAGACAGGTTGAAGCTTTCTTT. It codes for CASSVGAGRQVEAFF.

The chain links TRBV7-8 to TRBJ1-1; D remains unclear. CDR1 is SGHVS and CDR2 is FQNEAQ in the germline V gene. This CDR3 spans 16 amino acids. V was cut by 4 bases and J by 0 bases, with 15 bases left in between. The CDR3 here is CASSSSGTSMNTEAFF. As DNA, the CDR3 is TGTGCCAGCAGCTCGTCAGGAACCAGTATGAACACTGAAGCTTTCTTT.

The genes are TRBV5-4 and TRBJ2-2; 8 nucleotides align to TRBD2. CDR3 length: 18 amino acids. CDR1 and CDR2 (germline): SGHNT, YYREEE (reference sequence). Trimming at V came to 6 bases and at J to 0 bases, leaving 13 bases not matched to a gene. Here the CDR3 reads CASTRVMVAGSNTGELFF. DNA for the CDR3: TGTGCCAGCACCCGAGTGATGGTAGCGGGGTCGAACACCGGGGAGCTGTTTTTT.

The CDR3 DNA follows: TGCGCCAGCAGCCAAGGTTCGGACATTCAGTACTTC. Protein: CASSQGSDIQYF. The rearrangement uses TRBV4-3 and TRBJ2-4; D is undetermined. The length of the CDR3 is 12 residues. V was trimmed by 1 base and J by 8 bases, leaving 6 bases between them. Germline lookup yields CDR1 LGHNA and CDR2 YSLEER.

The CDR3 reads CAWRTGRGTEAFF. Written as DNA, the CDR3 is TGTGCCTGGAGGACAGGGAGAGGCACTGAAGCTTTCTTT. The gene calls are TRBV30 and TRBJ1-1, with 7 bases aligning to TRBD1. Germline trimming cut 3 bases from V and 4 bases from J; bases unmatched to any gene: 5. CDR3 size: 13 residues. Germline V gene data show CDR1 as GTSNPN and CDR2 as SVGIG (reference sequence).

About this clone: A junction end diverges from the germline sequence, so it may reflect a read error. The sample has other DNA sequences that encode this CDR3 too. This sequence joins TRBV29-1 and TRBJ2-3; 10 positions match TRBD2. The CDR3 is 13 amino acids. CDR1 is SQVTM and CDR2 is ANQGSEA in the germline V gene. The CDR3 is CSVEGLAADTQYF. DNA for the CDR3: TGCAGCGTCGAAGGACTAGCGGCAGATACGCAGTATTTT.